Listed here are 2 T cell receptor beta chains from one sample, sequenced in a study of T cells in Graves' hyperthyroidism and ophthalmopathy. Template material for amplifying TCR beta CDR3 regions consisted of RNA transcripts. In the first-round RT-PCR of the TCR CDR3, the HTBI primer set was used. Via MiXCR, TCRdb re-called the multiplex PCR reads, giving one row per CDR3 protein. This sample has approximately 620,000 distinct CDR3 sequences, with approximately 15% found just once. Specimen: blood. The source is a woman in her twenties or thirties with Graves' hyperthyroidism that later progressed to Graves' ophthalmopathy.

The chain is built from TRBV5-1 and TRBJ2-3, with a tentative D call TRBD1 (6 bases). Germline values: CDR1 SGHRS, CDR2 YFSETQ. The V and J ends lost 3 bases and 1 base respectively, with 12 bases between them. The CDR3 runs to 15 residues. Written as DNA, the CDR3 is TGCGCCAGCAGCTACACAGGGTCCGGCACAGATACGCAGTATTTT. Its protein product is CASSYTGSGTDTQYF.

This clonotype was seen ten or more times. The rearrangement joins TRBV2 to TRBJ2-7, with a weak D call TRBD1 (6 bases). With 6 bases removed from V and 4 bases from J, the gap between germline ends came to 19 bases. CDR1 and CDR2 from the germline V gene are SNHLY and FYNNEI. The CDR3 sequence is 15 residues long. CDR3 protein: CASSRARDTPYEQYF. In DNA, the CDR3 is TGTGCCAGCAGCAGAGCACGGGACACTCCGTACGAGCAGTACTTC.